These 30 T cell receptor beta chains share one sample of origin, sequenced in a study of T cells in Graves' hyperthyroidism and ophthalmopathy. TCR beta CDR3 regions were amplified from RNA. Primed by the HTBI set, a first-round RT-PCR was run on the TCR CDR3. TCRdb independently ran MiXCR on the multiplex PCR reads; one entry per CDR3 protein. The table has 750,000 to 900,000 distinct CDR3 sequences, roughly 40% seen once. The sample was blood. The receptors here all came from a man aged 18 to 29 with Graves' hyperthyroidism.

The V and J genes are TRBV6-6 and TRBJ1-1; the D gene is possibly TRBD1 (5 bases). Looked up from germline, CDR1 is MNHNY and CDR2 is SVGAGI (reference sequence). Trimming removed 3 bases at V and 6 bases at J, with 11 bases between. The CDR3 spans 13 residues. The CDR3 sequence is CASSYWGFSEAFF. The CDR3 coding sequence is TGTGCCAGCAGTTATTGGGGGTTCTCTGAAGCTTTCTTT.

This clonotype was recorded only once. This sequence may be a read error, since a much larger clone differs from it by one base. CDR3 nucleotides: TGTGCCAGTAGTATCGCTCAGGACAGAACTCATGGCTACATCTTC. As protein: CASSIAQDRTHGYIF. The rearrangement uses TRBV19 and TRBJ1-2; possibly TRBD1 for D (6 bases). Germline lookup yields CDR1 LNHDA and CDR2 SQIVND (reference sequence). CDR3 length: 15 residues.

This clonotype was seen a handful of times. The rearrangement joins TRBV5-1 to TRBJ2-7; 15 nucleotides match TRBD2. This CDR3 has 17 amino acids. Unmatched junction bases numbered 7, after V lost 3 bases and J lost 3 bases. Germline loops: CDR1 SGHRS, CDR2 YFSETQ. CDR3 loop: CASSWGLAGGPDYEQYF. The CDR3 region has the DNA TGCGCCAGCAGCTGGGGACTAGCGGGAGGTCCGGACTACGAGCAGTACTTC.

The J gene is TRBJ2-7, the V gene TRBV5-1, with TRBD1 matching over 8 bases. CDR3 length equals 15 residues. The junction had 9 bases not matched to a gene; V was cut back by 4 bases and J by 3 bases. The germline gives CDR1 SGHRS, CDR2 YFSETQ. Here the CDR3 DNA reads TGCGCCAGCAGCACGGACAGGGTAGGCGGCTACGAGCAGTACTTC. This translates into CASSTDRVGGYEQYF.

The rearrangement uses TRBV5-4 and TRBJ2-5, with TRBD2 as a possible D gene (6 bases). There are 16 residues in the CDR3. Germline CDR1 reads SGHNT; CDR2 reads YYREEE (reference sequence). Trimming stripped 0 bases from V and 2 bases from J, with 14 bases between. CDR3 loop: CASSLGASDPQETQYF. CDR3 coding DNA: TGTGCCAGCAGCTTGGGGGCTAGCGATCCACAAGAGACCCAGTACTTC.

This clonotype was picked up many times. V gene TRBV19 combines with J gene TRBJ1-6; D gene unclear. CDR3 length: 13 amino acids. The germline V gene has CDR1 LNHDA and CDR2 SQIVND (reference sequence). V was clipped by 10 bases and J by 10 bases, with 17 bases between them. CDR3 sequence reads: CATSNERFSPLHF. Written as DNA, the CDR3 is TGTGCCACCTCTAACGAGCGATTCTCACCCCTCCACTTT. The full variable domain, rest sourced from reference TRBV19 and TRBJ1-6, is DGGITQSPKYLFRKEGQNVTLSCEQNLNHDAMYWYRQDPGQGLRLIYYSQIVNDFQKGDIAEGYSVSREKKESFPLTVTSAQKNPTAFYLCATSNERFSPLHFGNGTRLTVT.

Ten or more counts support this clonotype. The CDR3 region has the DNA TGTGCCAGTAGTATAGACAGTCCCACTGAAGCTTTCTTT. It codes for CASSIDSPTEAFF. The gene calls are TRBV19 and TRBJ1-1; D gene unclear. This CDR3 region has 13 residues. Germline values: CDR1 LNHDA, CDR2 SQIVND (reference sequence). Trimming stripped 0 bases from V and 4 bases from J, with 6 bases between.

About this clonotype itself: Just one base apart from a much larger clone, this may be a read error. V usage is TRBV29-1 and J usage is TRBJ2-2; 8 bases fit TRBD1. J was trimmed by 6 bases and V by 6 bases; bases with no gene match: 6. This CDR3 has 13 amino acids. The germline CDR1 and CDR2 sequences are SQVTM and ANQGSEA. DNA for the CDR3: TGCAGCGTGACACAGGGGGACGCCGGGGAGCTGTTTTTT. Its protein product is CSVTQGDAGELFF.

The chain combines TRBV13 with TRBJ2-5; TRBD2 matches 12 bases. CDR3 length: 15 residues. Looked up from germline, CDR1 is PRHDT and CDR2 is FYEKMQ (reference sequence). J gave up 3 bases and V 8 bases, and 7 bases lay outside the gene matches. The CDR3 DNA sequence: TGTGCCAGCGTAACACGGACTAGCGGGAAAGAGACCCAGTACTTC. It is translated as CASVTRTSGKETQYF.

This chain joins TRBV10-3 and TRBJ1-2, with 8 bases lining up with TRBD1. V shed 8 bases and J 6 bases; nucleotides not matched to a gene: 11. The V gene's germline CDR1 is ENHRY and CDR2 SYGVKD. CDR3 length equals 14 residues. The CDR3 is CAIAATGEYNGYTF. In DNA form, the CDR3 reads TGTGCCATCGCCGCGACAGGGGAATATAATGGCTACACCTTC.

The J gene is TRBJ2-7, the V gene TRBV4-1; D possibly corresponds to TRBD1 (6 bases). This CDR3 spans 15 amino acids. Trimming cost V 1 base and J 5 bases, with 15 bases left between them. The germline V gene has CDR1 MGHRA and CDR2 YSYEKL. This CDR3 reads CASSQAGTRGNEQYF. As DNA, the CDR3 is TGCGCCAGCAGCCAAGCGGGGACAAGAGGGAACGAGCAGTACTTC.

Only a few counts were recorded for this clonotype. V usage is TRBV7-2 and J usage is TRBJ1-1; D is uncertain. This CDR3 spans 14 amino acids. The V gene's germline CDR1 is SGHTA and CDR2 FQGNSA. Trimming removed 5 bases at V and 0 bases at J, with 10 bases between. Written as DNA, the CDR3 is TGTGCCAGCAGCCCTAACGTCTTGAACACTGAAGCTTTCTTT. It codes for CASSPNVLNTEAFF.

This clonotype turned up a few times. This chain joins TRBV20-1 and TRBJ1-1, with D possibly TRBD1 on 5 matching bases. Germline V gene data show CDR1 as DFQATT and CDR2 as SNEGSKA (reference sequence). Trimming pared 0 bases from V and 0 bases from J, leaving 11 bases between. The CDR3 runs 15 residues. CDR3 sequence (DNA): TGCAGTGCTAGAGATCAGACAGTCATGAACACTGAAGCTTTCTTT. This gives the protein CSARDQTVMNTEAFF.

This clonotype was recorded only once. The conserved final phenylalanine or tryptophan is absent from the CDR3, which likely points to a read error. The V call is TRBV20-1, the J call TRBJ1-5; D gene uncertain. The germline CDR1 and CDR2 sequences are DFQATT and SNEGSKA (reference sequence). Trimming took 3 bases from V and 5 from J, leaving 14 bases between them. The CDR3 runs 14 residues. The CDR3 region has the DNA TGCAGTGCTAGGTCGGGAGGCGGGTATCAGCCCCAGCATCTT. Its protein product is CSARSGGGYQPQHL.

The chain links TRBV7-2 to TRBJ1-5, with no clear D. CDR3 size: 16 residues. V gave up 4 bases and J gave up 5 bases, with 18 bases separating them. CDR1 and CDR2 from the germline V gene are SGHTA and FQGNSA. CDR3 sequence (DNA): TGTGCCAGCAGCTCCTACCCGCAGGATGTTTATCAGCCCCAGCATTTT. Translated, it gives CASSSYPQDVYQPQHF.

The sample holds a few counts of this clonotype. The rearrangement joins TRBV29-1 to TRBJ2-3; TRBD2 agrees at 10 bases. The CDR3 runs 14 residues. Germline CDR1 is SQVTM and CDR2 is ANQGSEA. V dropped 4 bases and J dropped 1; count of bases not matched to a gene: 2. The CDR3 nucleotides read TGCAGCGTTGGGACTAGCGGACGCACAGATACGCAGTATTTT. Amino acids: CSVGTSGRTDTQYF.

This chain connects TRBV7-2 to TRBJ1-2; D ambiguous. Germline-derived CDR1 and CDR2 are SGHTA and FQGNSA. Trimming stripped 5 bases from V and 5 bases from J, with 9 bases between. The CDR3 has 12 amino acids. The CDR3 region is CASSPYRYGYTF. CDR3 nucleotide sequence: TGTGCCAGCAGCCCCTATCGGTATGGCTACACCTTC.

This clonotype was observed a handful of times. The CDR3 reads CASSQVSGRGGKLFF. In DNA, the CDR3 is TGTGCCAGCAGCCAAGTTTCGGGCAGGGGAGGCAAACTGTTTTTT. The chain employs TRBV4-2 and TRBJ1-4; tentative D call: TRBD1 (6 bases). Trimming took 1 base from V and 11 from J, leaving 17 bases between them. Germline CDR1 and CDR2: LGHNA and YNFKEQ. The CDR3 has 15 residues.

This clonotype showed up just a few times. The chain links TRBV7-2 to TRBJ2-7; the match to TRBD1 covers 7 bases. The CDR3 has 13 amino acids. Germline V gene sequence: CDR1 SGHTA, CDR2 FQGNSA. V lost 5 bases to trimming and J lost 6 bases; unmatched junction nucleotides: 7. CDR3 DNA sequence: TGTGCCAGCAGCACAGGGGCCCTTAGCGAGCAGTACTTC. Translated, it gives CASSTGALSEQYF.

This clonotype has a count of ten or more. This chain connects TRBV20-1 to TRBJ2-7; maybe TRBD1 (6 bases). Looked up from germline, CDR1 is DFQATT and CDR2 is SNEGSKA (reference sequence). This CDR3 spans 15 amino acids. V lost 2 bases to trimming and J lost 0 bases, with 14 bases between them. As DNA, the CDR3 is TGCAGTGCTAGATCCGTAACAGGGAACTCCTACGAGCAGTACTTC. Translating it yields CSARSVTGNSYEQYF.

This clonotype was counted only a few times. The DNA of the CDR3 is TGTGCCAGCAGTTTAGAGGGGTGGACCGCCATCTACGAGCAGTACTTC. As protein: CASSLEGWTAIYEQYF. This chain connects TRBV2 to TRBJ2-7; either TRBD1 or TRBD2 may fit D (5 bases each). Germline values: CDR1 SNHLY, CDR2 FYNNEI. The CDR3 is 16 residues long. Trimming shortened V by 5 bases and J by 3 bases, and 20 bases separated the two germline ends.

On this clonotype: Since a much larger clone is just one base distant, this may be a read error. This chain links TRBV15 with TRBJ1-2, with D possibly TRBD1 on 5 matching bases. Germline V gene sequence: CDR1 LNHNV, CDR2 YYDKDF (reference sequence). CDR3 size: 11 residues. For the CDR3, the DNA is TGTGCCACCCAGGGTGCAACTGGCTGCACCTTC. Translated: CATQGATGCTF.

In DNA, the CDR3 is TGTGCCAGCAGTCAACGACAGTTCGAAAAACTGTTTTTT. Translated, it gives CASSQRQFEKLFF. This chain uses TRBV5-6 with TRBJ1-4; D possibly corresponds to TRBD1 (5 bases). Trimming took off 5 bases at V and 8 bases at J, with 13 bases between the two ends. CDR3 length: 13 amino acids. Germline lookup yields CDR1 SGHDT and CDR2 YYEEEE.

The rearrangement joins TRBV6-5 to TRBJ2-7; D is possibly TRBD1 (6 bases). The CDR3 has 14 residues. V lost 6 bases and J lost 5, with 17 bases in between. Looked up from germline, CDR1 is MNHEY and CDR2 is SVGAGI. CDR3 coding DNA: TGTGCCAGCAGACCGACAGGACGTGGAAACGAGCAGTACTTC. As protein: CASRPTGRGNEQYF.

Only a few counts were recorded for this clonotype. The V gene is TRBV28, the J gene TRBJ2-7; 14 positions agree with TRBD2. V lost 10 bases and J lost 5; bases outside the gene matches: 4. The CDR3 consists of 13 residues. CDR1 and CDR2 (germline): MDHEN, SYDVKM. CDR3 sequence: CAIGTSGSNEQYF. CDR3 nucleotide sequence: TGTGCCATCGGGACTAGCGGGAGTAACGAGCAGTACTTC.

This chain joins TRBV7-2 and TRBJ1-6, with 8 nucleotides matching TRBD1. Per germline, CDR1 SGHTA and CDR2 FQGNSA. The CDR3 is 15 amino acids. V lost 5 bases to trimming and J lost 4 bases; unmatched junction nucleotides: 4. The CDR3 here is CASSIGQGYNSPLHF. The CDR3 DNA is TGTGCCAGCAGCATCGGACAGGGTTATAATTCACCCCTCCACTTT.

The genes are TRBV20-1 and TRBJ2-7, with 7 nucleotides matching TRBD2. Germline CDR1 reads DFQATT; CDR2 reads SNEGSKA (reference sequence). CDR3 size: 14 residues. Losses at the gene ends were 6 bases for V and 3 bases for J; bases not matched to a gene: 11. CDR3 nucleotides: TGCAGTGCCGCCGACTTGGGGGGGGACTACGAGCAGTACTTC. It translates to CSAADLGGDYEQYF.

The chain combines TRBV15 with TRBJ1-6, with D possibly TRBD1 on 6 matching bases. The germline gives CDR1 LNHNV, CDR2 YYDKDF (reference sequence). CDR3 size: 16 residues. Trimming shortened V by 1 base and J by 7 bases, and 14 bases separated the two germline ends. In DNA, the CDR3 is TGTGCCACCAGCAGAGGGGGGCAGGACTGCAATTCACCCCTCCACTTT. Protein: CATSRGGQDCNSPLHF.

This chain joins TRBV13 and TRBJ1-4; 8 bases map to TRBD1. This CDR3 has 15 amino acids. CDR1 PRHDT and CDR2 FYEKMQ come from the germline V gene (reference sequence). J gave up 3 bases and V 5 bases, and 5 bases lay outside the gene matches. The CDR3 reads CASSLTGVANEKLFF. The CDR3 bases are TGTGCCAGCAGCCTGACAGGGGTGGCTAATGAAAAACTGTTTTTT.

This chain links TRBV7-9 with TRBJ2-5; 7 positions agree with TRBD2. The CDR3 sequence is 15 residues long. Trimming at V came to 1 base and at J to 5 bases, leaving 7 bases not matched to a gene. Germline lookup yields CDR1 SEHNR and CDR2 FQNEAQ (reference sequence). DNA of the CDR3: TGTGCCAGCAGCTTAGGGGGAGGGCCATCGGAGACCCAGTACTTC. Translation: CASSLGGGPSETQYF.